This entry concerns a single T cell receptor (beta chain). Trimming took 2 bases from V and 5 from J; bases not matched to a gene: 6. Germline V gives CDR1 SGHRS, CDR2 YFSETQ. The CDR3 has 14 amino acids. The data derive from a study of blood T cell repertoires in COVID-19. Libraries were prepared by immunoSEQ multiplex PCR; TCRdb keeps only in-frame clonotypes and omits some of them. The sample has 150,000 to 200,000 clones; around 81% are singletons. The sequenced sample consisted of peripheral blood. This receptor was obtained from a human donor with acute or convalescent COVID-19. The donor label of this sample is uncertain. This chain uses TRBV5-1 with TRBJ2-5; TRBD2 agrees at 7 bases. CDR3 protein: CASSFRWGGETQYF. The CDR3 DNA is TGCGCCAGCAGCTTCCGCTGGGGAGGGGAGACCCAGTACTTC.